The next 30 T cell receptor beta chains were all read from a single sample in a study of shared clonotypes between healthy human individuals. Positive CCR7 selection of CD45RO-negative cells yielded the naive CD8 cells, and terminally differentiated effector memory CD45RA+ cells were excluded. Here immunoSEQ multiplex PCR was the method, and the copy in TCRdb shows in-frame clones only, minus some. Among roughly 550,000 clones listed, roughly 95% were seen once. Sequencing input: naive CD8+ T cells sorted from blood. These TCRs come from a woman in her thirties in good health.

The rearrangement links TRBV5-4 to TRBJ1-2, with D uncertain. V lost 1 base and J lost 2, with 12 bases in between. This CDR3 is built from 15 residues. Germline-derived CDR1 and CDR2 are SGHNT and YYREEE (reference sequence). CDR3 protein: CASSLMSDTNYGYTF. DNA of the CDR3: TGTGCCAGCAGCTTGATGTCAGACACCAACTATGGCTACACCTTC.

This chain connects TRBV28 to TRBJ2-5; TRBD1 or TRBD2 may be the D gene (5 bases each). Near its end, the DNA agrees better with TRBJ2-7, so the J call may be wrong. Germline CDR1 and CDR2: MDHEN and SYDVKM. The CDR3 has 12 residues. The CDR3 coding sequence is TGTGCCAGCAGTTATCAGGGAGTCGAGCAGTACTTC. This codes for CASSYQGVEQYF.

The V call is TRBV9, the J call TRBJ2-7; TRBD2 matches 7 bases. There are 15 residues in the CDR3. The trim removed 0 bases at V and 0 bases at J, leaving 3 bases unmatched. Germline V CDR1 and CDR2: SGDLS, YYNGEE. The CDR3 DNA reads TGTGCCAGCAGCGTAGGTGCGGGAGTCTCCTACGAGCAGTACTTC. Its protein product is CASSVGAGVSYEQYF.

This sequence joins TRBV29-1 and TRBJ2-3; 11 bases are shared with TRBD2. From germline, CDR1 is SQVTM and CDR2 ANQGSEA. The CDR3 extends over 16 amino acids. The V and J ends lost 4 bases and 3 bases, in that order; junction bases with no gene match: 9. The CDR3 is CSVVLAGGLKTDTQYF. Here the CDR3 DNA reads TGCAGCGTTGTTTTAGCGGGAGGGCTGAAAACAGATACGCAGTATTTT.

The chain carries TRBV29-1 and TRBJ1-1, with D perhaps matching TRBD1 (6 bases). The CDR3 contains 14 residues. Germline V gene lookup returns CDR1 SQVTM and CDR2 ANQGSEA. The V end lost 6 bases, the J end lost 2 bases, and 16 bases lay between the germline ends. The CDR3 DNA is TGCAGCGTGGAATACCCACAGGGTAACACTGAAGCTTTCTTT. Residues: CSVEYPQGNTEAFF.

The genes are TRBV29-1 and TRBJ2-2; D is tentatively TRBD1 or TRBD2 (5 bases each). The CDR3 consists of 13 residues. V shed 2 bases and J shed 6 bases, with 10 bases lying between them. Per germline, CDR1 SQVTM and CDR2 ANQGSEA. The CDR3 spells CSVEQGVPGELFF. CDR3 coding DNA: TGCAGCGTTGAACAGGGAGTTCCCGGGGAGCTGTTTTTT.

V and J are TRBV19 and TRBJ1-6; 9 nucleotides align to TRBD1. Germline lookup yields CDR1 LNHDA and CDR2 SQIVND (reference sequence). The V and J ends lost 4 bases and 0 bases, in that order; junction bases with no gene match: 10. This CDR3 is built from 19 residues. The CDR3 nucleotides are TGTGCCAGTAGTAAACAGGGGGCAATGAAGAGCTCCTATAATTCACCCCTCCACTTT. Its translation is CASSKQGAMKSSYNSPLHF.

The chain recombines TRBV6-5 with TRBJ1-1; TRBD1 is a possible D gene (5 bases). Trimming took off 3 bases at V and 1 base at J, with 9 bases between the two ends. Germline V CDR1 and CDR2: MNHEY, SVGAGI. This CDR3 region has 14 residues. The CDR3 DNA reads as TGTGCCAGCAGTTATGACGGGGCGAACACTGAAGCTTTCTTT. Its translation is CASSYDGANTEAFF.

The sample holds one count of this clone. The CDR3 sequence: CASSLVGNSYEQYF. The CDR3 DNA is TGTGCCAGCAGTTTAGTAGGGAACTCCTACGAGCAGTACTTC. The rearrangement links TRBV27 to TRBJ2-5; D is undetermined. The better agreement between TRBJ2-7 and the DNA end casts doubt on the J call. This CDR3 has 14 residues. Germline CDR1 is MNHEY and CDR2 is SMNVEV (reference sequence).

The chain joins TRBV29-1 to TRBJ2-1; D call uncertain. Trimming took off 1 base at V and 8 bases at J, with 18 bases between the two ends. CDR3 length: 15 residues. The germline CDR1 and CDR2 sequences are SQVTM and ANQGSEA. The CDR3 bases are TGCAGCGTTGAAGGAAATCAACCTGCTCGCTATGAGCAGTTCTTC. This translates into CSVEGNQPARYEQFF.

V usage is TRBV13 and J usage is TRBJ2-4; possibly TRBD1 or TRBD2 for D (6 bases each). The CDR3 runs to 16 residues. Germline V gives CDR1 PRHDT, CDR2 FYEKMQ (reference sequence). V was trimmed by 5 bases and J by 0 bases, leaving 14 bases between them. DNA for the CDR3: TGTGCCAGCAGCCTCGGGGGCCAACTAGCCAAAAACATTCAGTACTTC. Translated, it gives CASSLGGQLAKNIQYF.

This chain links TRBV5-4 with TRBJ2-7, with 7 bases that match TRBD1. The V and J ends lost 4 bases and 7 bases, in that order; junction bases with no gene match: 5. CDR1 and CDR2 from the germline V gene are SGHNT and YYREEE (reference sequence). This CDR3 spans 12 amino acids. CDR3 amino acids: CASSSDRVEQYF. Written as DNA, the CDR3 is TGTGCCAGCAGCAGTGACAGGGTGGAGCAGTACTTC.

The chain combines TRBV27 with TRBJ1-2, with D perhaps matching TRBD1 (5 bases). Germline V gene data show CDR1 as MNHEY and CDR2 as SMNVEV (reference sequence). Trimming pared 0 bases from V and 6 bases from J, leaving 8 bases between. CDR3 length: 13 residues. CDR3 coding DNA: TGTGCCAGCAGTTTATCAGGGGTCGATGGCTACACCTTC. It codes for CASSLSGVDGYTF.

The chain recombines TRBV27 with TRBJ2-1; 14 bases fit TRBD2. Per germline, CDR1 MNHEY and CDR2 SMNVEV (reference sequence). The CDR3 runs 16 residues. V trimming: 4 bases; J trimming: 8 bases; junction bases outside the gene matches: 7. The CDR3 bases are TGTGCCAGCAGTTCCAGGACTAGCGGGAGGTGGGATGAGCAGTTCTTC. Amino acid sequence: CASSSRTSGRWDEQFF.

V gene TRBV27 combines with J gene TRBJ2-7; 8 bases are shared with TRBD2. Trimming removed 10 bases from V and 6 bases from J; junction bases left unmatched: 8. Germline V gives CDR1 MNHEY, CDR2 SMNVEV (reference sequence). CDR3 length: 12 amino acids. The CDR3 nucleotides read TGTGCCACAGGGACGGGAGGGATCGAGCAGTACTTC. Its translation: CATGTGGIEQYF.

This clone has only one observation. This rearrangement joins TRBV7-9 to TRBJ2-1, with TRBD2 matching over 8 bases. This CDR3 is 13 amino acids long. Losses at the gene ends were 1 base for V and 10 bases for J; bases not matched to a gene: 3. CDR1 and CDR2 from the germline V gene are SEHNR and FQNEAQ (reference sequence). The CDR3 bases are TGTGCCAGCAGCTTAGGGACTAGCAACGAGCAGTTCTTC. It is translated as CASSLGTSNEQFF.

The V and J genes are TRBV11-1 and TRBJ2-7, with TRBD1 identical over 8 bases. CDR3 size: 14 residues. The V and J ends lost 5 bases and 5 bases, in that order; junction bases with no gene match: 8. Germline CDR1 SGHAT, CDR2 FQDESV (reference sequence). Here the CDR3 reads CASSPARGPHEQYF. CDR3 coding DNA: TGTGCCAGCAGCCCGGCCAGGGGGCCGCACGAGCAGTACTTC.

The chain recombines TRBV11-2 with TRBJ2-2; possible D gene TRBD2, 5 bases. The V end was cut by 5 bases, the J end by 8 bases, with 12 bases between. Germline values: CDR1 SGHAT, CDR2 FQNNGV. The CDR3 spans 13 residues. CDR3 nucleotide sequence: TGTGCCAGCAGCCCCGAGGGAGTAGGGGAGCTGTTTTTT. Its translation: CASSPEGVGELFF. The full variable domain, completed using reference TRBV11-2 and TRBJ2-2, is EAGVAQSPRYKIIEKRQSVAFWCNPISGHATLYWYQQILGQGPKLLIQFQNNGVVDDSQLPKDRFSAERLKGVDSTLKIQPAKLEDSAVYLCASSPEGVGELFFGEGSRLTVL.

The CDR3 is CASSSNRGGNQETQYF. Here the CDR3 DNA reads TGTGCCAGCAGCAGTAACAGGGGGGGGAACCAAGAGACCCAGTACTTC. V and J are TRBV21-1 and TRBJ2-5; the DNA was not used to check the table's D call, TRBD1. TRBV21-1 counts as a pseudogene. This CDR3 contains 16 residues.

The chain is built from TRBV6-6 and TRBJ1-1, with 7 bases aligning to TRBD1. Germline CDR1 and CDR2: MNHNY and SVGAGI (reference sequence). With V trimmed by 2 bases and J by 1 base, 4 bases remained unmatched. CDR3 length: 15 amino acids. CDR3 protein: CASSYAEGANTEAFF. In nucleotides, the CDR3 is TGTGCCAGCAGTTACGCAGAGGGGGCGAACACTGAAGCTTTCTTT.

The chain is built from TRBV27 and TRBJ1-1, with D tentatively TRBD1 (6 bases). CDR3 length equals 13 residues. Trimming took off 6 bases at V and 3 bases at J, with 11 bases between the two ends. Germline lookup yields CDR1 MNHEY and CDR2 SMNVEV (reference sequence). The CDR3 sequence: CASSPGQHTEAFF. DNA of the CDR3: TGTGCCAGCAGCCCTGGACAGCACACTGAAGCTTTCTTT.

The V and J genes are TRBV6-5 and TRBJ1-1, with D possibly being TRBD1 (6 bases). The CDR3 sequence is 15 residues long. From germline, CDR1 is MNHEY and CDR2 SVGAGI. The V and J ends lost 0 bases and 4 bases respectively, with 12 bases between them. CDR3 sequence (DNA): TGTGCCAGCAGTTACTCGCAGGGGCCGAGCACTGAAGCTTTCTTT. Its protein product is CASSYSQGPSTEAFF.

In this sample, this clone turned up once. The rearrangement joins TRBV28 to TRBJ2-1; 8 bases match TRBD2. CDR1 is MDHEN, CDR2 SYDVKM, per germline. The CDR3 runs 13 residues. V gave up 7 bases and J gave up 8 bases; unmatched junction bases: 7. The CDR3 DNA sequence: TGTGCCAGCACAGAAGCGGGGGCGGATGAGCAGTTCTTC. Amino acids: CASTEAGADEQFF.

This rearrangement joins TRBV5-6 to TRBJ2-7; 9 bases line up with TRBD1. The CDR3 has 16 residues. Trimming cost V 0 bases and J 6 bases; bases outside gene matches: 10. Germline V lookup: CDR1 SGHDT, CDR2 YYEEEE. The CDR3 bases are TGTGCCAGCAGCTTGGAACTACAGGGGGCGACAGGCGAGCAGTACTTC. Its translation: CASSLELQGATGEQYF.

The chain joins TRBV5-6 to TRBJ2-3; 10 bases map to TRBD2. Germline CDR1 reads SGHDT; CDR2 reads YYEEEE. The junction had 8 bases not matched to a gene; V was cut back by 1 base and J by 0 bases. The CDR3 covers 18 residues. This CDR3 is CASSLRAGGRISTDTQYF. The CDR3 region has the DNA TGTGCCAGCAGCTTGAGAGCGGGAGGGAGAATAAGCACAGATACGCAGTATTTT.

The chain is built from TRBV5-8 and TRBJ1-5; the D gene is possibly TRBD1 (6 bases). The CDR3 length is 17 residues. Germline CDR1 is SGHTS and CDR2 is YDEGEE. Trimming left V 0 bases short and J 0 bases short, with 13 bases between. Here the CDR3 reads CASSLATGPYSNQPQHF. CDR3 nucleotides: TGTGCCAGCAGCTTGGCGACAGGACCATATAGCAATCAGCCCCAGCATTTT.

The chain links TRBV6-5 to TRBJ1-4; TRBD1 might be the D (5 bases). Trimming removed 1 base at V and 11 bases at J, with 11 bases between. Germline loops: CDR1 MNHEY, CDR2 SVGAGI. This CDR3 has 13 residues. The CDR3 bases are TGTGCCAGCAGTTACTTTTATGGGGACAAACTGTTTTTT. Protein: CASSYFYGDKLFF.

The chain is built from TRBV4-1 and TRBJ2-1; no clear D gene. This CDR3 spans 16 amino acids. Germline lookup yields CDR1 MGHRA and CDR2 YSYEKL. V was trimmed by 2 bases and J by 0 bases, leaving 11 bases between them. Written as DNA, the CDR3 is TGCGCCAGCAGCCAACTTGGAAGGGCCTCCTACAATGAGCAGTTCTTC. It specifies CASSQLGRASYNEQFF.

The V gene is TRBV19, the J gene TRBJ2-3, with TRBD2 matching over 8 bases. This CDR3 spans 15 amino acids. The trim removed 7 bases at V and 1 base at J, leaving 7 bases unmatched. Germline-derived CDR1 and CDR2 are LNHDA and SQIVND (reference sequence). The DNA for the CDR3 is TGTGCCAGTACTTCCCGGACTAGCCGCACAGATACGCAGTATTTT. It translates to CASTSRTSRTDTQYF.

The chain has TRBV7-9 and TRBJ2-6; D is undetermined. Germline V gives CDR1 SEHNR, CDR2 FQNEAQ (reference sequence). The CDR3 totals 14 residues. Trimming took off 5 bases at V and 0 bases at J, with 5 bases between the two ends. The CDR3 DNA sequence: TGTGCCAGCAGCGAAAGCTCTGGGGCCAACGTCCTGACTTTC. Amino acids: CASSESSGANVLTF.